A selection of T cell receptor beta chains follows, all from one sample in a study of shared clonotypes between healthy human individuals. Some clones are missing from TCRdb's copy, which holds only in-frame ones; the method was immunoSEQ multiplex PCR. This table has around 1.6 million clones, roughly 98% appearing once. The sequenced material came from naive CD4+ T cells sorted from blood. Source of these receptors: a man aged 25 to 40 in good health. Both conserved end residues are part of each CDR3. The order of the fields is D gene, V gene, J gene, clone size, CDR3 DNA, CDR3 protein. A D gene is named only where the DNA matches it firmly. Size is omitted from some rows. Given values are once, few, many or a class for expanded clones.

d_call: TRBD2; v_call: TRBV29-1; j_call: TRBJ2-7; clone_size: NA; cdr3_nt: TGCAGCGTTAGGCTAGCGGGAGGGGTTGGCGAGCAGTACTTC; cdr3_aa: CSVRLAGGVGEQYF
d_call: NA; v_call: TRBV10-3; j_call: TRBJ1-5; clone_size: NA; cdr3_nt: TGTGCCATTACGGACGGTGTTCAGCCCCAGCATTTT; cdr3_aa: CAITDGVQPQHF
d_call: NA; v_call: TRBV9; j_call: TRBJ1-5; clone_size: NA; cdr3_nt: TGTGCCAGCAGCCCTCGGGATAGCAATCAGCCCCAGCATTTT; cdr3_aa: CASSPRDSNQPQHF
d_call: NA; v_call: TRBV29-1; j_call: TRBJ2-2; clone_size: NA; cdr3_nt: TGCAGCGTTCAAAATCCGAACACCGGGGAGCTGTTTTTT; cdr3_aa: CSVQNPNTGELFF
d_call: TRBD2; v_call: TRBV27; j_call: TRBJ2-5; clone_size: NA; cdr3_nt: TGTGCCAGCAGTTCCCTCCCCGGACTAGCGGGAGTCGGCGAGACCCAGTACTTC; cdr3_aa: CASSSLPGLAGVGETQYF
d_call: TRBD2; v_call: TRBV6-1; j_call: TRBJ2-1; clone_size: NA; cdr3_nt: TGTGCCAGCAGTTCTCGGGAGGGCCATTACAATGAGCAGTTCTTC; cdr3_aa: CASSSREGHYNEQFF
d_call: TRBD2; v_call: TRBV4-3; j_call: TRBJ2-3; clone_size: NA; cdr3_nt: TGCGCCAGCAGCCCGGGACTAGCGGGCACAGATACGCAGTATTTT; cdr3_aa: CASSPGLAGTDTQYF
d_call: TRBD2; v_call: TRBV7-6; j_call: TRBJ2-4; clone_size: NA; cdr3_nt: TGTGCCAGCAGCTTAGGGACTAGCGGGCGAGGGGGCATAGCCAAAAACATTCAGTACTTC; cdr3_aa: CASSLGTSGRGGIAKNIQYF
d_call: NA; v_call: TRBV5-1; j_call: TRBJ1-5; clone_size: NA; cdr3_nt: TGCGCCAGCAGCTTTGAGGGCATGGATCAGCCCCAGCATTTT; cdr3_aa: CASSFEGMDQPQHF
d_call: TRBD1; v_call: TRBV10-3; j_call: TRBJ2-3; clone_size: NA; cdr3_nt: TGTGCCATCACCCAAGGGACAGGGGGTAGAGATACGCAGTATTTT; cdr3_aa: CAITQGTGGRDTQYF
d_call: NA; v_call: TRBV7-3; j_call: TRBJ2-2; clone_size: NA; cdr3_nt: TGTGCCAGCAGCCCTCTTACTTCGAACACCGGGGAGCTGTTTTTT; cdr3_aa: CASSPLTSNTGELFF
d_call: NA; v_call: TRBV4-1; j_call: TRBJ1-5; clone_size: NA; cdr3_nt: TGCGCCAGCAGCCAAGACGCTAATAATCAGCCCCAGCATTTT; cdr3_aa: CASSQDANNQPQHF
d_call: NA; v_call: TRBV7-8; j_call: TRBJ2-7; clone_size: NA; cdr3_nt: TGTGCCAGCAGCTTGGGGGGACCGGGGACCGCCTACGAGCAGTACTTC; cdr3_aa: CASSLGGPGTAYEQYF
d_call: NA; v_call: TRBV18; j_call: TRBJ1-5; clone_size: NA; cdr3_nt: TGTGCCAGCTCACCGGGTACTACAGGGTCTCAGCCCCAGCATTTT; cdr3_aa: CASSPGTTGSQPQHF
d_call: NA; v_call: TRBV19; j_call: TRBJ1-5; clone_size: NA; cdr3_nt: TGTGCCAGTAGTTACCCGGGCAATCAGCCCCAGCATTTT; cdr3_aa: CASSYPGNQPQHF
d_call: NA; v_call: TRBV5-1; j_call: TRBJ2-1; clone_size: NA; cdr3_nt: TGCGCCAGCAGCTTGGGGTACCTAGCAGCCCTCAATGAGCAGTTCTTC; cdr3_aa: CASSLGYLAALNEQFF
d_call: TRBD1; v_call: TRBV28; j_call: TRBJ1-5; clone_size: NA; cdr3_nt: TGTGCCAGCAGTCCCAATTTGGGGACAGGGTGGCAGCCCCAGCATTTT; cdr3_aa: CASSPNLGTGWQPQHF
d_call: NA; v_call: TRBV30; j_call: TRBJ2-1; clone_size: NA; cdr3_nt: TGTGCCTGGAGTCTGATGTACAATGAGCAGTTCTTC; cdr3_aa: CAWSLMYNEQFF
d_call: NA; v_call: TRBV6-6; j_call: TRBJ2-1; clone_size: NA; cdr3_nt: TGTGCCAGCAGTTCACTTCGCGGGGGCCCCTACAATGAGCAGTTCTTC; cdr3_aa: CASSSLRGGPYNEQFF
d_call: NA; v_call: TRBV6-6; j_call: TRBJ1-1; clone_size: NA; cdr3_nt: TGTGCCATTTGCCTAAGAATGGGACACACTGAAGCTTTCTTT; cdr3_aa: CAICLRMGHTEAFF
d_call: TRBD1; v_call: TRBV4-3; j_call: TRBJ2-1; clone_size: NA; cdr3_nt: TGCGCCAGCAGCCAAGACCGGGACAGGTACAATGAGCAGTTCTTC; cdr3_aa: CASSQDRDRYNEQFF
d_call: TRBD2; v_call: TRBV29-1; j_call: TRBJ2-5; clone_size: NA; cdr3_nt: TGCAGCGTGGGACTAGCGGAAGAGACCCAGTACTTC; cdr3_aa: CSVGLAEETQYF
d_call: TRBD1; v_call: TRBV11-2; j_call: TRBJ1-3; clone_size: NA; cdr3_nt: TGTGCCAGCAGCTTAAGGCGAACCGGGACAGGGACAGGAAACACCATATATTTT; cdr3_aa: CASSLRRTGTGTGNTIYF
d_call: NA; v_call: TRBV28; j_call: TRBJ2-7; clone_size: NA; cdr3_nt: TGTGCCACGACATTTGGGGGTTACGGCTACGAGCAGTACTTC; cdr3_aa: CATTFGGYGYEQYF
d_call: TRBD2; v_call: TRBV27; j_call: TRBJ2-5; clone_size: NA; cdr3_nt: TGTGCCAGCAGTTCAGGGACTAGACAGACCCAGTACTTC; cdr3_aa: CASSSGTRQTQYF
d_call: NA; v_call: TRBV2; j_call: TRBJ1-1; clone_size: once; cdr3_nt: TGTGCCAGCAACGGGGTACAAGGTACTGAAGCTTTCTTT; cdr3_aa: CASNGVQGTEAFF
d_call: NA; v_call: TRBV2; j_call: TRBJ2-7; clone_size: NA; cdr3_nt: TGTGCCAGCAGGATGGGGGAGCAGTACTTC; cdr3_aa: CASRMGEQYF
d_call: TRBD1; v_call: TRBV29-1; j_call: TRBJ1-1; clone_size: NA; cdr3_nt: TGCAGCGGGACAGGGTGGAACACTGAAGCTTTCTTT; cdr3_aa: CSGTGWNTEAFF
d_call: TRBD1; v_call: TRBV18; j_call: TRBJ2-1; clone_size: NA; cdr3_nt: TGTGCCAGCTCACGGGACAGGAGCTCCTACAATGAGCAGTTCTTC; cdr3_aa: CASSRDRSSYNEQFF
d_call: NA; v_call: TRBV28; j_call: TRBJ1-4; clone_size: NA; cdr3_nt: TGTGCCAGCAGTTTATTGGGCACAGGGAGGGTTGAAAAACTGTTTTTT; cdr3_aa: CASSLLGTGRVEKLFF
d_call: NA; v_call: TRBV6-6; j_call: TRBJ2-7; clone_size: NA; cdr3_nt: TGTGCCAGCAGTTACTTTGATTTGCGGGACTCCGAGCAGTACTTC; cdr3_aa: CASSYFDLRDSEQYF
d_call: TRBD1; v_call: TRBV28; j_call: TRBJ2-4; clone_size: NA; cdr3_nt: TGTGCCAGGGAAGCAGTCGGGACAGGGGAAAACATTCAGTACTTC; cdr3_aa: CAREAVGTGENIQYF
d_call: NA; v_call: TRBV18; j_call: TRBJ2-7; clone_size: NA; cdr3_nt: TGTGCCAGCTCAGACTTAGGTTACGAGCAGTACTTC; cdr3_aa: CASSDLGYEQYF
d_call: TRBD1; v_call: TRBV28; j_call: TRBJ1-4; clone_size: NA; cdr3_nt: TGTGCCAGCAGTCCCTGGGACAGGGTTTTGGAAAAACTGTTTTTT; cdr3_aa: CASSPWDRVLEKLFF
d_call: NA; v_call: TRBV28; j_call: TRBJ1-5; clone_size: few; cdr3_nt: TGTGCCAGCAGTTTTCGTCAGCCCCAGCATTTT; cdr3_aa: CASSFRQPQHF
d_call: NA; v_call: TRBV7-6; j_call: TRBJ1-5; clone_size: NA; cdr3_nt: TGTGCCAGCAGCTTCTCAGGGTACAATCAGCCCCAGCATTTT; cdr3_aa: CASSFSGYNQPQHF
d_call: TRBD2; v_call: TRBV9; j_call: TRBJ2-3; clone_size: NA; cdr3_nt: TGTGCCAGCAGCGTAGAGAGCGGGAGGGCCACAGATACGCAGTATTTT; cdr3_aa: CASSVESGRATDTQYF
d_call: NA; v_call: TRBV28; j_call: TRBJ2-3; clone_size: NA; cdr3_nt: TGTGCCAGCAGTTCCCCGGCGGGCGCAGGGGTAAATACGCAGTATTTT; cdr3_aa: CASSSPAGAGVNTQYF
d_call: NA; v_call: TRBV7-9; j_call: TRBJ2-2; clone_size: NA; cdr3_nt: TGTGCCAGCAGCTTAGAAGTTGGGGAGCTGTTTTTT; cdr3_aa: CASSLEVGELFF
d_call: NA; v_call: TRBV11-2; j_call: TRBJ1-1; clone_size: NA; cdr3_nt: TGTGCCAGCTGGGGCAGGGTTACCACTGAAGCTTTCTTT; cdr3_aa: CASWGRVTTEAFF
d_call: TRBD1; v_call: TRBV29-1; j_call: TRBJ1-1; clone_size: once; cdr3_nt: TGCAGCGTGGGACAGCTAGCGAACACTGAAGCTTTCTTT; cdr3_aa: CSVGQLANTEAFF
d_call: NA; v_call: TRBV4-1; j_call: TRBJ2-3; clone_size: NA; cdr3_nt: TGCGCCAGCAGCCATTCGGGGCAGGGGGAAGTAGCGGGACTAGCAGATACGCAGTATTTT; cdr3_aa: CASSHSGQGEVAGLADTQYF
d_call: NA; v_call: TRBV4-1; j_call: TRBJ1-1; clone_size: NA; cdr3_nt: TGCGCCAGCAGCAAAGAAGGGAGGAACACTGAAGCTTTCTTT; cdr3_aa: CASSKEGRNTEAFF
d_call: NA; v_call: TRBV27; j_call: TRBJ2-5; clone_size: NA; cdr3_nt: TGTGCCAGCAGTTCATTGATTCGGGAGACCCAGTACTTC; cdr3_aa: CASSSLIRETQYF
d_call: NA; v_call: TRBV28; j_call: TRBJ1-1; clone_size: NA; cdr3_nt: TGTGCCAGCAGTTTATTGGACTTAAATGGGGCTGAAGCTTTCTTT; cdr3_aa: CASSLLDLNGAEAFF
d_call: NA; v_call: TRBV10-1; j_call: TRBJ2-1; clone_size: NA; cdr3_nt: TGCGCCAGCAGCCTCGGAAGGAATGAGCAGTTCTTC; cdr3_aa: CASSLGRNEQFF
d_call: TRBD2; v_call: TRBV5-1; j_call: TRBJ2-2; clone_size: NA; cdr3_nt: TGCGCCAGCAGCCACGGACTAGCGGGAGGGCCTATCGGGGAGCTGTTTTTT; cdr3_aa: CASSHGLAGGPIGELFF
d_call: NA; v_call: TRBV11-3; j_call: TRBJ2-7; clone_size: NA; cdr3_nt: TGTGCCAGCAGCTTAGCTGGGGGGTCCTACGAGCAGTACTTC; cdr3_aa: CASSLAGGSYEQYF